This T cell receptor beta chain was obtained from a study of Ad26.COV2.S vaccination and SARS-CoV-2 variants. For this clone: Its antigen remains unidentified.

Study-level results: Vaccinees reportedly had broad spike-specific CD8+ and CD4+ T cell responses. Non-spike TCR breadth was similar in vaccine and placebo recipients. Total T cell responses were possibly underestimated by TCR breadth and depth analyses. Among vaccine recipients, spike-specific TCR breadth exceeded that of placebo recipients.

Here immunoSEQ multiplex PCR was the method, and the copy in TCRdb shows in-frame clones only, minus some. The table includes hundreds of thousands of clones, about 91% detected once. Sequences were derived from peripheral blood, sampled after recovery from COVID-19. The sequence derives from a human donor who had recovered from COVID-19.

In nucleotides, the CDR3 is TGTGCCAGCAGCCCCGTGAACCAAGAGACCCAGTACTTC. Translated: CASSPVNQETQYF. The chain recombines TRBV7-2 with TRBJ2-5; D gene unclear. CDR3 length equals 13 residues. The V gene's germline CDR1 is SGHTA and CDR2 FQGNSA. Trimming left V 5 bases short and J 0 bases short, with 7 bases between.